This entry lists 10 T cell receptor beta chains sequenced from one sample in a study of T-cell reconstitution after alpha-beta-depleted transplantation in children. A TCRbeta library incorporating unique molecular identifiers was prepared. Each CDR3 protein is one row after TCRdb ran MiXCR on the PCR reads. The data hold 60,000 or so distinct CDR3 sequences, with roughly 45% observed a single time. Here the sequenced sample was PBMCs, mostly from graft donor cells, taken 360 days after TCRalphabeta/CD19-depleted stem cell transplant. The receptors were sampled from a male patient aged 5 to 17 who had a stem cell transplant for acute lymphoblastic leukemia, so the T cells may come from the graft donor.

The DNA of the CDR3 is TGTGCCAGCAGTACCCTGACTAGCGGGGGAGGCTCAGATACGCAGTATTTT. Its translation: CASSTLTSGGGSDTQYF. The chain employs TRBV27 and TRBJ2-3; 12 bases line up with TRBD2. V dropped 5 bases and J dropped 4; count of bases not matched to a gene: 10. From germline, CDR1 is MNHEY and CDR2 SMNVEV (reference sequence). The CDR3 contains 17 residues.

This clonotype turned up a few times. The chain has TRBV20-1 and TRBJ2-3; 10 bases align to TRBD2. With V trimmed by 5 bases and J by 2 bases, 4 bases remained unmatched. Germline lookup yields CDR1 DFQATT and CDR2 SNEGSKA (reference sequence). The CDR3 spans 14 residues. CDR3 bases: TGCAGTGCTGGTACTAGCGGGGACACAGATACGCAGTATTTT. Translating gives CSAGTSGDTDTQYF.

This clonotype showed up many times. The V and J genes are TRBV27 and TRBJ2-1; the D is unclear. This CDR3 has 13 residues. The V end lost 3 bases, the J end lost 6 bases, and 9 bases lay between the germline ends. Per germline, CDR1 MNHEY and CDR2 SMNVEV (reference sequence). Here the CDR3 reads CASSFSGANEQFF. For the CDR3, the DNA is TGTGCCAGCAGTTTTTCTGGAGCCAATGAGCAGTTCTTC.

This clonotype showed up just a few times. The V call is TRBV12-3 or TRBV12-4, the J call TRBJ2-1; 8 positions agree with TRBD2. The V gene end was trimmed by 6 bases and the J gene end by 7 bases; junction bases not matched to a gene: 14. The CDR3 is made up of 16 amino acids. The CDR3 DNA reads TGTGCCAGCAGCCCCTTAGGATCGGGAGGGCCTAATGAGCAGTTCTTC. It is translated as CASSPLGSGGPNEQFF.

This clonotype was seen a handful of times. This chain connects TRBV27 to TRBJ2-1; D not certain. Germline CDR1 is MNHEY and CDR2 is SMNVEV (reference sequence). The V end was cut by 1 base, the J end by 0 bases, with 4 bases between. This CDR3 spans 14 amino acids. In DNA form, the CDR3 reads TGTGCCAGCAGTTTATGGGACTCCTACAATGAGCAGTTCTTC. This encodes CASSLWDSYNEQFF.

In DNA form, the CDR3 reads TGCAGCGTTATACAGGGAACTGGGGCCAACGTCCTGACTTTC. This encodes CSVIQGTGANVLTF. The V call is TRBV29-1, the J call TRBJ2-6; D is perhaps TRBD1 (6 bases). Trimming pared 5 bases from V and 2 bases from J, leaving 10 bases between. Per the germline V gene, CDR1 is SQVTM and CDR2 is ANQGSEA. The CDR3 runs 14 residues.

Only one count was recorded for this clonotype. Sequence at one end of the junction differs from germline and may be a read error. The chain is built from TRBV5-4 and TRBJ2-2; D ambiguous. This CDR3 has 11 amino acids. Germline CDR1 is SGHNT and CDR2 is YYREEE (reference sequence). CDR3: CASTLRGELFF. CDR3 bases: TGTGCCAGCACCTTGCGCGGGGAGCTGTTTTTT.

The table lists this clonotype with a count of one. V gene TRBV20-1 combines with J gene TRBJ2-7; 9 bases line up with TRBD2. Germline lookup yields CDR1 DFQATT and CDR2 SNEGSKA (reference sequence). This CDR3 spans 15 amino acids. Trimming at V came to 1 base and at J to 3 bases, leaving 7 bases not matched to a gene. The DNA of the CDR3 is TGCAGTGCTAGAGCGGCTAGCGGGGTGCTCTACGAGCAGTACTTC. It is translated as CSARAASGVLYEQYF.

This clonotype was observed a few times. The chain carries TRBV6-1 and TRBJ2-7; tentative D call: TRBD1 (6 bases). The germline CDR1 and CDR2 sequences are MNHNS and SASEGT. V was clipped by 7 bases and J by 4 bases, with 20 bases between them. The CDR3 is 15 residues long. In DNA, the CDR3 is TGTGCCAGCACCCCAGGGGCAGGGCGAGAATACGAGCAGTACTTC. This translates into CASTPGAGREYEQYF.

This chain links TRBV25-1 with TRBJ2-1; D is ambiguous. V lost 3 bases to trimming and J lost 5 bases, with 8 bases between them. The CDR3 spans 13 residues. Per the germline V gene, CDR1 is MGHDK and CDR2 is SYGVNS. Written as DNA, the CDR3 is TGTGCCAGCAGTGATATTCCTCACAATGAGCAGTTCTTC. It yields the protein CASSDIPHNEQFF. Drawing the rest from reference TRBV25-1 and TRBJ2-1, the complete variable domain is EADIYQTPRYLVIGTGKKITLECSQTMGHDKMYWYQQDPGMELHLIHYSYGVNSTEKGDLSSESTVSRIRTEHFPLTLESARPSHTSQYLCASSDIPHNEQFFGPGTRLTVL.